Reported below is one T cell receptor (beta chain). The target antigen is unknown. Germline-derived CDR1 and CDR2 are LGHNA and YSLEER. V shed 1 base, J shed 0 bases, and the junction held 3 bases outside the gene matches. The CDR3 extends over 15 amino acids. The sample is drawn from a study of T cell responses to AZD1222 COVID-19 vaccine. Study outcomes and limitations: It should be noted that donors were predominantly white British and more often female, and clonal diversity was possibly underestimated.

TCRdb's copy holds only in-frame clones and misses some; the assay was immunoSEQ multiplex PCR. The sample records under 110,000 clones, about 90% being singletons. This clonotype originated in an adult in good health. The rearrangement links TRBV4-3 to TRBJ2-7, with 7 bases aligning to TRBD1. The sample was peripheral blood, taken on day 0 of AZD1222 vaccination. The CDR3 nucleotides are TGCGCCAGCAGCCAAGTGTGGGACAGCTCCTACGAGCAGTACTTC. It specifies CASSQVWDSSYEQYF.